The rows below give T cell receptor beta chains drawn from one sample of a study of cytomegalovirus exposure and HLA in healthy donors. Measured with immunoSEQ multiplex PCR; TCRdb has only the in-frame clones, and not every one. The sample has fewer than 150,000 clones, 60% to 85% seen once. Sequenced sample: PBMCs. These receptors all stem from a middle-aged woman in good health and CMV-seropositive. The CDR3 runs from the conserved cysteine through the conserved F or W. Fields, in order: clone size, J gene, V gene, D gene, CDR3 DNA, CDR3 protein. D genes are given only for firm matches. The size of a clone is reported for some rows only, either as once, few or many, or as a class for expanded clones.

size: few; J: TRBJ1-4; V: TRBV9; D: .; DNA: TGTGCCAGCAGCGGCCGGGACTGGGCGGATGAAAAACTGTTTTTT; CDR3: CASSGRDWADEKLFF
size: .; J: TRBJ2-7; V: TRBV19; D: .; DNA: TGTGCCAGTAGTGCTTCCTCAGGGTCCGACGAGCAGTACTTC; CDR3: CASSASSGSDEQYF
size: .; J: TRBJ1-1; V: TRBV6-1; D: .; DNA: TGTGCCAGCAGTGAAAAGCGGGCAGGGCGGGACACTGAAGCTTTCTTT; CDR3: CASSEKRAGRDTEAFF
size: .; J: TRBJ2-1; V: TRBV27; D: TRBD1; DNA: TGTGCCAGCAGTCGACAGGGGCTCGAGGTCAATGAGCAGTTCTTC; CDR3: CASSRQGLEVNEQFF
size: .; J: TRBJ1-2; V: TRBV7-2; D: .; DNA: TGTGCCAGCAGCTTAGGCCCAGGATTGGTCTATGGCTACACCTTC; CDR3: CASSLGPGLVYGYTF
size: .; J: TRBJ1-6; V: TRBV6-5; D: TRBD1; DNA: TGTGCCAGCAGTTACGGGACAGGAAATTCACCCCTCCACTTT; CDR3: CASSYGTGNSPLHF
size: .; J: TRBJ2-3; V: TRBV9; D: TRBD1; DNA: TGTGCCAGCAGCCCGAGGGGACAGGGAACAGATACGCAGTATTTT; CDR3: CASSPRGQGTDTQYF
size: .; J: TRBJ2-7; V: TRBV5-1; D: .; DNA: TGCGCCAGCAGCTTGTCTCCGGGATACGAGCAGTACTTC; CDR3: CASSLSPGYEQYF
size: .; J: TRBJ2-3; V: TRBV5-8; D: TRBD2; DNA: TGTGCCAGCAGCGTGACGGGGGGTTTGACGCAGTATTTT; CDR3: CASSVTGGLTQYF
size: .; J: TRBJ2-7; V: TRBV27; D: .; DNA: TGTGCCAGCAGTTCCACCACGGACAAGACCTACGAGCAGTACTTC; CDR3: CASSSTTDKTYEQYF
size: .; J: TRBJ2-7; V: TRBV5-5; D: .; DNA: TGTGCCAGCAGCTTGGGGGGGGGCGACTACGAGCAGTACTTC; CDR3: CASSLGGGDYEQYF
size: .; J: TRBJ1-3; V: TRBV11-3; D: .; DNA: TGTGCCAGCAGCTTAGGATCAAGCGGAAACACCATATATTTT; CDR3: CASSLGSSGNTIYF
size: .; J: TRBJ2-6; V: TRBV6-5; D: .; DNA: TGTGCCAGCAGTTCGGGGGAAACTACTGGGGCCAACGTCCTGACTTTC; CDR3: CASSSGETTGANVLTF
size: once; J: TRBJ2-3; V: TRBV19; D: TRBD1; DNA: TGTGCCAGTAGTATAATGGGACAGAGCACAGATACGCAGTATTTT; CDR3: CASSIMGQSTDTQYF
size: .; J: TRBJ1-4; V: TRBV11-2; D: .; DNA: TGTGCCAGCAGCTGGGCGGTGAGGGCCGAAAATGAAAAACTGTTTTTT; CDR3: CASSWAVRAENEKLFF
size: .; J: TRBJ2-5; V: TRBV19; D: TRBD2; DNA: TGTGCCAGTAGTATTCCCACCCCTAGCGGCCAAGAGACCCAGTACTTC; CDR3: CASSIPTPSGQETQYF